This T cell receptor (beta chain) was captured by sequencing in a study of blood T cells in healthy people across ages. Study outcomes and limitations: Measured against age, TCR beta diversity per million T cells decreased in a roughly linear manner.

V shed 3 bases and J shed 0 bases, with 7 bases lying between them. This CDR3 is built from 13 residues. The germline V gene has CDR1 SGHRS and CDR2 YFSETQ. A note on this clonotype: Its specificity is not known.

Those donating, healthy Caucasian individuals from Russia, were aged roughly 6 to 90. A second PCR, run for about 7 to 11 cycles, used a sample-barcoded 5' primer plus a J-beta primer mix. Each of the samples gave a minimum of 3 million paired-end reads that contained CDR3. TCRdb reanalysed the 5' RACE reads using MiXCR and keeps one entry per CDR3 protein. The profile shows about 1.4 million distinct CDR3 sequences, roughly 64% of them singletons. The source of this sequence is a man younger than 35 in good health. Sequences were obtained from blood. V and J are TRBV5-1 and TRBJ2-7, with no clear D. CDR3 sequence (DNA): TGCGCCAGCAGCTCGGGCTTCTCCTACGAGCAGTACTTC. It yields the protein CASSSGFSYEQYF.